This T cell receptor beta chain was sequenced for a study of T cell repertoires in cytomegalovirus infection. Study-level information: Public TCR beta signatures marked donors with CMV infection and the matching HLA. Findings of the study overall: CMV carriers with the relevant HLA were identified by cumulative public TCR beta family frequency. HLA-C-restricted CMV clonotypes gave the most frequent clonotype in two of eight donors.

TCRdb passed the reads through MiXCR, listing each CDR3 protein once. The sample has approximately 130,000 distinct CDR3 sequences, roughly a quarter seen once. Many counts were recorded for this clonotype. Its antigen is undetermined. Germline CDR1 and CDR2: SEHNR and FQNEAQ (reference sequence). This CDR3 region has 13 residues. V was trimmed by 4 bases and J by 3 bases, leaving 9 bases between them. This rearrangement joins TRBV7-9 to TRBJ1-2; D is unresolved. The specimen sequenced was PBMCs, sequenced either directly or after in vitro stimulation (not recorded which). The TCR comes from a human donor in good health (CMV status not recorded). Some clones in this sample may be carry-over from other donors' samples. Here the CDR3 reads CASSSSGDYGYTF. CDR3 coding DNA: TGTGCCAGCAGCTCATCAGGAGACTATGGCTACACCTTC. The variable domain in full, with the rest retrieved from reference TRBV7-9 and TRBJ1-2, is DTGVSQNPRHKITKRGQNVTFRCDPISEHNRLYWYRQTLGQGPEFLTYFQNEAQLEKSRLLSDRFSAERPKGSFSTLEIQRTEQGDSAMYLCASSSSGDYGYTFGSGTRLTVV.